This TCR beta chain stems from a study of T cells after posttransplantation cyclophosphamide. Unmatched junction bases numbered 7, after V lost 5 bases and J lost 16 bases. This CDR3 has 13 amino acids. The germline V gene has CDR1 SGHVS and CDR2 FNYEAQ. Study-level points and caveats: Later blood repertoires were often dominated by clones from the donor CD8+ memory compartment.

This clone was seen at least ten times. Its specificity is not known. Assay used: immunoSEQ multiplex PCR; TCRdb lists only in-frame clones, some missing. There are 40,000 to 55,000 clones in the sample, none observed a single time. The genes are TRBV7-6 and TRBJ2-1; TRBD2 matches at 14 bases. The sample comprised PBMCs. The origin of this receptor is a man aged 40-49 years in good health, CMV-negative, and a related stem cell transplant donor. The CDR3 region has the DNA TGTGCCAGCAGCCCGGGGACTAGCGGGGGAGTTTTCTTC. It is translated as CASSPGTSGGVFF.